This T cell receptor (beta chain) was recovered during a study of shared clonotypes between healthy human individuals. There are 12 residues in the CDR3. Germline assignment: CDR1 GTSNPN and CDR2 SVGIG (reference sequence). V was clipped by 1 base and J by 8 bases, with 11 bases between them. Generated by immunoSEQ multiplex PCR, the TCRdb table keeps only in-frame clones and is missing some. Of roughly 590,000 clones in the sample, around 95% were seen once. The naive CD8 fraction comprised CD45RO-negative cells positively selected for CCR7 and excluded terminally differentiated effector memory CD45RA+ cells. All donors qualified as healthy HIV-negative adults and had experienced no recent acute infections or vaccinations. Every contributor of samples was a Caucasian grown-up residing in Nashville, Tennessee.

Sequencing was done on a sample of naive CD8+ T cells sorted from blood. The clonotype originates from a woman aged 25 to 39 in good health. The chain uses TRBV30 and TRBJ1-2; D not resolved. The CDR3 sequence: CAWSGPRPGYTF. CDR3 in DNA: TGTGCCTGGAGTGGTCCCCGGCCCGGCTACACCTTC. Looking up the rest from reference TRBV30 and TRBJ1-2 gives the full variable domain: SQTIHQWPATLVQPVGSPLSLECTVEGTSNPNLYWYRQAAGRGLQLLFYSVGIGQISSEVPQNLSASRPQDRQFILSSKKLLLSDSGFYLCAWSGPRPGYTFGSGTRLTVV.